The present T cell receptor beta chain was sequenced within a study of CD8+ T cells in alopecia areata. Study information: Patients in the study were on tofacitinib for 6 to 18 months, then off it for 6 months.

Concerning this clone: Its cognate antigen is unknown.

cDNA serving as the sequencing template came from extracted, reverse transcribed RNA. The repertoire was sequenced with immunoSEQ multiplex PCR; TCRdb's copy has only in-frame clones and lacks some. The sample consists of over 150,000 clones, around 60% of them appearing once. The treatment: oral pan-JAK inhibitor, 5-10 mg twice daily. Collected material from alopecia areata patients comprised lesional scalp punch biopsies and peripheral blood. The germline CDR1 and CDR2 sequences are LNHDA and SQIVND (reference sequence). This CDR3 is built from 13 residues. The V and J ends lost 7 bases and 4 bases, in that order; junction bases with no gene match: 3. Overall study findings and caveats: It was less clear whether patients shared TCRs than it was in mice, possibly because of HLA. Alopecia totalis/universalis scalp especially showed more expanded CD8+ clones than normal scalp.

This TCR came from a human donor with alopecia areata. The genes are TRBV19 and TRBJ2-2; TRBD2 matches at 7 bases. Sequences were derived from CD4+ T cells sorted from blood, sampled at week 4, from a patient treated with tofacitinib. The DNA of the CDR3 is TGTGCCAGTACCGGACTAGTCACCGGGGAGCTGTTTTTT. It codes for CASTGLVTGELFF. The variable domain in full, completed from reference TRBV19 and TRBJ2-2, reads DGGITQSPKYLFRKEGQNVTLSCEQNLNHDAMYWYRQDPGQGLRLIYYSQIVNDFQKGDIAEGYSVSREKKESFPLTVTSAQKNPTAFYLCASTGLVTGELFFGEGSRLTVL.